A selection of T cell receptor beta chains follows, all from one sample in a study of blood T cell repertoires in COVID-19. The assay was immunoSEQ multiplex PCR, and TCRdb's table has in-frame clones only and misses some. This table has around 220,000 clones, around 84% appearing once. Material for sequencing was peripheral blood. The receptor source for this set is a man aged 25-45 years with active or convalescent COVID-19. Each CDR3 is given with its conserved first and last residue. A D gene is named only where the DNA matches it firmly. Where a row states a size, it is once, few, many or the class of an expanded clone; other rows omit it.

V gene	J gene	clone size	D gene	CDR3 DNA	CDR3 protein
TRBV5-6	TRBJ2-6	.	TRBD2	TGTGCCAGCAGCCAAGGTGGCGGGAGAAACTCTGGGGCCAACGTCCTGACTTTC	CASSQGGGRNSGANVLTF
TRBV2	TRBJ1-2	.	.	TGTGCCAGCACGGGAATGACCGATTATGGCTACACCTTC	CASTGMTDYGYTF
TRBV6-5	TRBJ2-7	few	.	TGTGCCAGCGGGTTCCGCGGGGACGAGCAGTACTTC	CASGFRGDEQYF
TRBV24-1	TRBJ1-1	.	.	TGTGCCACCAGTGATTTGTTCCCGGGAGGCACTGAAGCTTTCTTT	CATSDLFPGGTEAFF
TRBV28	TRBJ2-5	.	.	TGTGCCAGCAGTTTGGAGTCCGAGACCCAGTACTTC	CASSLESETQYF
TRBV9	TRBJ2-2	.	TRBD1	TGTGCCAGCAGCGGTGTTTGGACAGGGGTCGCCGGGGAGCTGTTTTTT	CASSGVWTGVAGELFF
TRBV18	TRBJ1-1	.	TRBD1	TGTGCCAGCTCACCGGACAGGGACACTGAAGCTTTCTTT	CASSPDRDTEAFF
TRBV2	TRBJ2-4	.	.	TGTGCCAGCAACGGACTAGCCAAAAACATTCAGTACTTC	CASNGLAKNIQYF
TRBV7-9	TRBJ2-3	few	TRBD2	TGTGCCAGCAGCTTTTCTAGCGGTAGCACAGATACGCAGTATTTT	CASSFSSGSTDTQYF
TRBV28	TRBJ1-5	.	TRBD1	TGTGCCAGCAGCCGCACAGGGGAGTATCAGCCCCAGCATTTT	CASSRTGEYQPQHF
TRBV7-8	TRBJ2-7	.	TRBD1	TGTGCCAGCAGCTTTAACACGGGACAGGGGGCACTCTACGAGCAGTACTTC	CASSFNTGQGALYEQYF
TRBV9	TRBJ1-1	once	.	TGTGCCAGCAGCCGCGGGAACACTGAAGCTTTCTTT	CASSRGNTEAFF
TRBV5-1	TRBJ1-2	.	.	TGCGCCAGCAGCTTGGGGCCCGAGGGTTATGGCTACACCTTC	CASSLGPEGYGYTF
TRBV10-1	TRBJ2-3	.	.	TGCGCCAGCAGTGAGTCGGCGGGACGCACAGATACGCAGTATTTT	CASSESAGRTDTQYF
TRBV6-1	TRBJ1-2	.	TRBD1	TGTGCCAGCATGGGACAGGCCATTAACTATGGCTACACCTTC	CASMGQAINYGYTF
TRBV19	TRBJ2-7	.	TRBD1	TGTGCCAGTGGACAGGGTGGAAACTACGAGCAGTACTTC	CASGQGGNYEQYF
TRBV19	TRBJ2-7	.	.	TGTGCCAGTAGTATCCCAGGTAACTACGAGCAGTACTTC	CASSIPGNYEQYF
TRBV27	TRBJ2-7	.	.	TGTGCCAGCTCGCAAGGCGGGTCCTCCTACGAGCAGTACTTC	CASSQGGSSYEQYF
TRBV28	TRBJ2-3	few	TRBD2	TGTGCCAGCAGTTCTCCACTAGCGGGAGGTGCAGATACGCAGTATTTT	CASSSPLAGGADTQYF
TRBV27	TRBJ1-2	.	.	TGTGCCAGCAGCGAAATCCCCCGGCGGTATGGCTACACCTTC	CASSEIPRRYGYTF
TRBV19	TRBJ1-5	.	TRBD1	TGTGCCGTTAGGACAGGCGGTCGCAATCAGCCCCAGCATTTT	CAVRTGGRNQPQHF
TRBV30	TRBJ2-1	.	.	TGTGCCTGGAGTGGGCGGAACAATGAGCAGTTCTTC	CAWSGRNNEQFF
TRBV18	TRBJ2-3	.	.	TGTGCCAGCTCATCGACCTCAGGCGATACGCAGTATTTT	CASSSTSGDTQYF
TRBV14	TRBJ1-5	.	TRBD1	TGTGCCAGCAGCCTACAGGGGGCCCATCAGCCCCAGCATTTT	CASSLQGAHQPQHF
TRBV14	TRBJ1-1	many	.	TGTGCCAGCAGCCAATGGGCGACTGAAGCTTTCTTT	CASSQWATEAFF
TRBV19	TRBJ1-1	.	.	TGTGCCAGTAGTATGGCGGGGATCCGCGACACTGAAGCTTTCTTT	CASSMAGIRDTEAFF
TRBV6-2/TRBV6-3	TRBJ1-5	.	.	TGTGCCAGCAGTTACCCAGGGTTTGGCAATCAGCCCCAGCATTTT	CASSYPGFGNQPQHF
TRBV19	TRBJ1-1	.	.	TGTGCCAGTAGTCGCAGGGGGAACACTGAAGCTTTCTTT	CASSRRGNTEAFF
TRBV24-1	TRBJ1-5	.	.	TGTGCCACCAGTGATTTAAAGAAAGGAGATAATCAGCCCCAGCATTTT	CATSDLKKGDNQPQHF
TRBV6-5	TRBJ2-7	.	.	TGTGCCAGCAGCCCGCCAGGGCCAGCTACCTGGTACTTC	CASSPPGPATWYF
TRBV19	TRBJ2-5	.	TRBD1	TGTGCCAGTAGTATCGGGACAGGGCTCTGGCGGGAGACCCAGTACTTC	CASSIGTGLWRETQYF